The following is a T cell receptor (beta chain) sequence with its context. Its target is unknown. These data are taken from a study of cytomegalovirus exposure and HLA in healthy donors. Study-level points and caveats: Most TCR sequences showed up rarely, but some public TCRs showed up in many donors.

The CDR3 covers 15 residues. V dropped 0 bases and J dropped 5 bases, with 14 bases sitting between them. Germline-derived CDR1 and CDR2 are SGHRS and YFSETQ. Sequencing was performed with immunoSEQ multiplex PCR; in TCRdb, only in-frame clones are kept and a portion is missing. The table records about 190,000 clones, roughly 84% of them present only once. V and J are TRBV5-1 and TRBJ2-5, with a weak D call TRBD1 (5 bases). The sample was PBMCs. The sequence was obtained from a man aged 18 to 30 in good health and CMV-seropositive. The CDR3 loop reads CASSLATVHRETQYF. CDR3 sequence (DNA): TGCGCCAGCAGCTTGGCGACAGTCCATAGGGAGACCCAGTACTTC.